This passage covers 21 T cell receptor beta chains from one sample sequenced in a study of blood T cell repertoires in COVID-19. The data were produced by immunoSEQ multiplex PCR, yet TCRdb's version contains in-frame clones alone and is incomplete. Among 97,000 or so clones listed, around nine tenths were seen once. Sequences were obtained from peripheral blood. All receptors derive from a man aged 50 or older with active COVID-19.

The chain links TRBV7-2 to TRBJ2-3, with a weak D call TRBD1 (6 bases). Between the trimmed V and J ends, which lost 5 bases and 6 bases, there was a span of 15 bases. The CDR3 runs 14 residues. Germline loops: CDR1 SGHTA, CDR2 FQGNSA. CDR3 loop: CASSASQGTDTQYF. CDR3 sequence (DNA): TGTGCCAGCAGCGCATCACAGGGTACCGATACGCAGTATTTT.

The chain is built from TRBV2 and TRBJ2-3, with TRBD2 matching over 8 bases. The length of the CDR3 is 16 residues. The germline V gene encodes CDR1 SNHLY and CDR2 FYNNEI. The J segment lost 1 base and the V segment lost 7 bases, leaving 10 bases of the junction unmatched. CDR3 nucleotide sequence: TGTGCCAGCACCCTCACTGGGCGGGGGGGCACAGATACGCAGTATTTT. Translating gives CASTLTGRGGTDTQYF.

The CDR3 region has the DNA TGCGCCAGCAGCCAATCGACATCAGACGGAAACACCATATATTTT. Its protein is CASSQSTSDGNTIYF. This chain links TRBV5-1 with TRBJ1-3; no clear D gene. CDR1 is SGHRS and CDR2 is YFSETQ in the germline V gene. The germline V and J ends were trimmed by 4 bases and 4 bases, with 15 bases remaining between them. CDR3 length equals 15 residues.

The V gene is TRBV6-4, the J gene TRBJ1-4; weak D call: TRBD1 (5 bases). Germline CDR1 and CDR2: MRHNA and SNTAGT. V was pared by 0 bases and J by 7 bases, with 12 bases between. The CDR3 loop spans 15 amino acids. The CDR3 bases are TGTGCCAGCAGTGACTCGATAGGGGTTGGTGAAAAACTGTTTTTT. Translated: CASSDSIGVGEKLFF.

The chain combines TRBV5-1 with TRBJ2-5, with 14 positions matching TRBD2. This CDR3 has 17 residues. Germline-derived CDR1 and CDR2 are SGHRS and YFSETQ. V lost 4 bases to trimming and J lost 1 base; unmatched junction nucleotides: 6. The CDR3 here is CASSPGLAGVGQETQYF. The CDR3 bases are TGCGCCAGCAGCCCGGGACTAGCGGGGGTGGGCCAAGAGACCCAGTACTTC.

The CDR3: CASSQDPGQAYEQYF. CDR3 DNA sequence: TGTGCCAGCAGCCAAGATCCTGGGCAGGCCTACGAGCAGTACTTC. The chain employs TRBV3-1 (or the pseudogene TRBV3-2) and TRBJ2-7; D is unclear. The V end was cut by 0 bases, the J end by 2 bases, with 11 bases between. This CDR3 spans 15 amino acids. Per the germline V gene, CDR1 is LGHDT and CDR2 is YNNKEL (reference sequence).

In this sample, this clone turned up once. The V and J genes are TRBV5-1 and TRBJ1-2, with TRBD1 identical over 9 bases. CDR1 and CDR2 from the germline V gene are SGHRS and YFSETQ. V was clipped by 1 base and J by 7 bases; unmatched bases: 14. The CDR3 totals 17 residues. The CDR3 region is CASSLFYRWRTGAGYTF. The CDR3 nucleotides read TGCGCCAGCAGCTTGTTTTACAGGTGGAGGACAGGGGCTGGCTACACCTTC.

This chain connects TRBV3-1 (or the pseudogene TRBV3-2) to TRBJ1-2; D may be TRBD1 (5 bases). This CDR3 spans 15 amino acids. Trimming removed 6 bases from V and 4 bases from J, with 18 bases in between. The germline CDR1 and CDR2 sequences are LGHDT and YNNKEL (reference sequence). CDR3 sequence (DNA): TGTGCCAGCAGTCCCCGGGGGTTGGGGCCCTATGGCTACACCTTC. As protein: CASSPRGLGPYGYTF.

J is TRBJ2-5 and V is TRBV5-1; possible D gene TRBD2, 6 bases. V was cut by 3 bases and J by 1 base, with 13 bases left in between. The CDR3 contains 15 residues. CDR1 is SGHRS, CDR2 YFSETQ, per germline. The CDR3 region is CASSSVGGTQETQYF. CDR3 DNA sequence: TGCGCCAGCAGCTCCGTTGGGGGGACCCAAGAGACCCAGTACTTC.

This clone was seen just once. The chain recombines TRBV15 with TRBJ1-5; TRBD1 is a possible D gene (5 bases). The germline V and J ends were trimmed by 5 bases and 4 bases, with 15 bases remaining between them. Looked up from germline, CDR1 is LNHNV and CDR2 is YYDKDF (reference sequence). The CDR3 is 15 residues long. The CDR3 sequence: CATSPWGGGNQPQHF. Written as DNA, the CDR3 is TGTGCCACCAGCCCTTGGGGGGGTGGGAATCAGCCCCAGCATTTT.

This clone showed up just once. The chain combines TRBV5-4 with TRBJ2-4, with 10 bases aligning to TRBD1. Germline assignment: CDR1 SGHNT and CDR2 YYREEE (reference sequence). The CDR3 has 15 amino acids. The V and J ends lost 4 bases and 8 bases, in that order; junction bases with no gene match: 9. The CDR3 sequence: CASSPAGQGMYIQYF. The DNA of the CDR3 is TGTGCCAGCAGCCCTGCGGGACAGGGGATGTACATTCAGTACTTC.

The V gene is TRBV19, the J gene TRBJ2-7; 8 positions agree with TRBD1. Trimming cost V 4 bases and J 2 bases; bases outside gene matches: 10. The V gene's germline CDR1 is LNHDA and CDR2 SQIVND (reference sequence). CDR3 length: 16 amino acids. The CDR3 protein is CASSSPQGGLPYEQYF. As DNA, the CDR3 is TGTGCCAGTAGTAGCCCACAGGGGGGTCTTCCCTACGAGCAGTACTTC.

The CDR3 protein is CASSPRPGLGATGELFF. DNA of the CDR3: TGTGCCAGCAGCCCTAGGCCGGGACTAGGTGCCACCGGGGAGCTGTTTTTT. The J gene is TRBJ2-2, the V gene TRBV11-2; 8 bases match TRBD2. The CDR3 is made up of 17 amino acids. Germline-derived CDR1 and CDR2 are SGHAT and FQNNGV. The J segment lost 4 bases and the V segment lost 5 bases, leaving 12 bases of the junction unmatched.

In this sample, this clone turned up a few times. This chain uses TRBV19 with TRBJ1-5, with a possible D match to TRBD1 (6 bases). Between the trimmed V and J ends, which lost 7 bases and 4 bases, there was a span of 17 bases. Looked up from germline, CDR1 is LNHDA and CDR2 is SQIVND (reference sequence). The CDR3 totals 15 residues. CDR3 residues: CASTKGQFPNQPQHF. In nucleotides, the CDR3 is TGTGCCAGTACCAAAGGACAGTTTCCGAATCAGCCCCAGCATTTT.

The genes are TRBV19 and TRBJ1-5; D perhaps matches TRBD1 (6 bases). V lost 5 bases, J lost 7 bases, and 24 bases lay in between. CDR3 length: 17 residues. The germline V gene has CDR1 LNHDA and CDR2 SQIVND (reference sequence). CDR3 in DNA: TGTGCCAGTAGTGTCAAACCCTCAGGGGACCGGAGGCAGCCCCAGCATTTT. Protein sequence: CASSVKPSGDRRQPQHF. The full variable domain, completed using reference TRBV19 and TRBJ1-5, is DGGITQSPKYLFRKEGQNVTLSCEQNLNHDAMYWYRQDPGQGLRLIYYSQIVNDFQKGDIAEGYSVSREKKESFPLTVTSAQKNPTAFYLCASSVKPSGDRRQPQHFGDGTRLSIL.

The chain has TRBV14 and TRBJ1-1, with no clear D. Trimming cost V 2 bases and J 3 bases, with 13 bases left between them. The CDR3 contains 15 residues. Germline V CDR1 and CDR2: SGHDN, FVKESK. The CDR3 spells CASSQSYGRDTEAFF. CDR3 DNA sequence: TGTGCCAGCAGCCAATCGTACGGGAGGGACACTGAAGCTTTCTTT.

The genes are TRBV6-5 and TRBJ1-4; no clear D. Trimming pared 0 bases from V and 4 bases from J, leaving 9 bases between. Germline V CDR1 and CDR2: MNHEY, SVGAGI. The CDR3 sequence is 15 residues long. CDR3 loop: CASSYSILSNEKLFF. The CDR3 DNA is TGTGCCAGCAGTTACTCGATTCTTAGTAATGAAAAACTGTTTTTT.

The chain is built from TRBV9 and TRBJ2-1; D possibly corresponds to TRBD1 (6 bases). With 2 bases removed from V and 2 bases from J, the gap between germline ends came to 11 bases. The germline V gene encodes CDR1 SGDLS and CDR2 YYNGEE. This CDR3 is 15 amino acids long. The CDR3 spells CASSVGDTPYNEQFF. The CDR3 nucleotides are TGTGCCAGCAGCGTGGGGGACACCCCCTACAATGAGCAGTTCTTC.

The CDR3 loop is CASSVAGISYEQYF. In DNA, the CDR3 is TGTGCCAGCAGTGTGGCAGGGATCTCCTACGAGCAGTACTTC. The chain combines TRBV2 with TRBJ2-7, with a weak D call TRBD1 (5 bases). The germline V gene encodes CDR1 SNHLY and CDR2 FYNNEI. Deletions cut 4 bases from V and 0 bases from J, with 10 bases between. The CDR3 spans 14 residues.

This clone appeared a single time. V and J are TRBV19 and TRBJ1-5; no clear D. The V end lost 1 base, the J end lost 4 bases, and 5 bases lay between the germline ends. In germline, CDR1 is LNHDA, CDR2 SQIVND (reference sequence). The CDR3 is 13 amino acids. In DNA, the CDR3 is TGTGCCAGTAGTATAGGGGCTAATCAGCCCCAGCATTTT. This gives the protein CASSIGANQPQHF. The whole variable domain, remainder taken from reference TRBV19 and TRBJ1-5, is DGGITQSPKYLFRKEGQNVTLSCEQNLNHDAMYWYRQDPGQGLRLIYYSQIVNDFQKGDIAEGYSVSREKKESFPLTVTSAQKNPTAFYLCASSIGANQPQHFGDGTRLSIL.

V gene TRBV30 combines with J gene TRBJ1-5; maybe TRBD1 (5 bases). V gave up 5 bases and J gave up 9 bases, with 20 bases separating them. The germline V gene has CDR1 GTSNPN and CDR2 SVGIG (reference sequence). The CDR3 loop spans 14 amino acids. The CDR3: CAWAGGNTDVPQHF. The CDR3 DNA reads as TGTGCCTGGGCCGGGGGAAACACGGACGTGCCCCAGCATTTT.